This record looks at one TCR beta chain sequence and its context. The target of this receptor is not known. No per-base quality is available; no much larger clone lies one base away. This specimen comes from a study of blood T cell repertoires in COVID-19 (dated by TCRdb to 2020 to 2022). For the study in its entirety: Samples from collaborators originated in the United States, Italy and Spain and spanned both the acute and convalescent phases of COVID-19. The material from the prospective study consisted of cDNA or gDNA derived from T cells, B-cell-depleted T cells, or PBMCs. Subjects who had been exposed to COVID-19, were actively infected with it, or had recovered from it provided the deeply sampled blood TCRbeta repertoires that made up the dataset. The repertoires were released in a freely available public database meant as a resource for research on the immune response to SARS-CoV-2. The samples were drawn from the first 160 participants of the ongoing ImmuneRACE study and from about 1,200 subjects provided by 6 global collaborators. A de-identified subject ID, COVID-19 status, age in years and sex were almost always included in the sample metadata. Where available, HLA class I and class II types were taken from metadata supplied by the sample provider and were not determined by assay-based typing. Study-level results and caveats: Clinical and demographic metadata were provided uncurated, with the amount varying by source and participant.

Taken from cysteine to phenylalanine, the CDR3 has 19 residues. The read is trimmed to its CDR3 DNA, 57 bases read in frame from base 1. For this chain, trimming is 0 bases at the V end and 6 bases at the J end, and the number of junction bases without a gene match is 17. The germline V gene supplies CDR1 LGHNA and CDR2 YSLEER. The immunoSEQ Assay, a bias-controlled multiplex PCR, was used to amplify TCRbeta CDR3 regions from genomic DNA. The study's own analysis went as follows. Nucleated cell counts per sample were estimated from amplification of reference gene primers within the assay. To quantify the absolute abundance of each unique TCRbeta CDR3 rearrangement, sequence reads were collapsed and filtered. For each sample, productive Simpson clonality was calculated as the square root of Simpson's diversity index over productive rearrangements. This is the immuneACCESS table as TCRdb keeps it, with only in-frame sequences that have V and J called. A part of the clones is gone; compared with another copy, unresolved V genes explain less than half, and the rest is unexplained. For V, J and clone size, that table is used; D and trimming come from the DNA. The sample table holds about 250,000 clones, of which roughly 80% were seen once. Of the sample, around 3.6% is held by the ten largest clones.

Enrolling through a virtual design, the prospective study's participants ranged in age from roughly 18 to 95 years and lived across approximately 25 United States geographic areas. In the prospective study, participants were assigned to cohorts based on the clinical history participants reported in a screening survey and a study questionnaire. For ImmuneRACE Cohort 3, a participant was defined as recovered based on two consecutive negative NP/OP PCR tests, clearance by a healthcare professional, or resolution of symptoms. Each participant in the prospective study had whole blood, serum and a nasopharyngeal or oropharyngeal swab collected by mobile phlebotomists. Over a roughly 2-month period, participants in the prospective study had the option of providing additional blood draws and questionnaires. Before DNA extraction, prospective study blood samples were shipped either frozen or at room temperature.

The origin of this receptor is a man in his fifties who had recovered from COVID-19. The specimen was PBMCs or T cells enriched from blood (not recorded which). The V and J genes are TRBV4-3 and TRBJ2-1, and 7 junction bases match TRBD2. The sequenced DNA: TGCGCCAGCAGCCAAGAGGGCGGGGAGGGGTCTATAATACTCAATGAGCAGTTCTTC. It codes for CASSQEGGEGSIILNEQFF.